A selection of T cell receptor beta chains follows, all from one sample in a study of control samples from healthy donors and cancer patients. Profiled with immunoSEQ multiplex PCR; TCRdb holds only in-frame clones, not every one. Among under 200,000 clones listed, about 94% were seen once. Sequences were obtained from blood. Receptors were obtained from a woman aged 40-49 years in good health. CDR3s include the opening cysteine and the closing phenylalanine or tryptophan. The D gene is left open where the match is weak. A clone size is listed for some rows: how often the clone was seen (once, few, many), or a class if it is expanded.

d_call: TRBD1; v_call: TRBV5-1; clone_size: NA; j_call: TRBJ1-3; cdr3_nt: TGCGCCAGCAGCTTATTTCGGCAGGGGGCCTCTGGAAACACCATATATTTT; cdr3_aa: CASSLFRQGASGNTIYF
d_call: NA; v_call: TRBV4-3; clone_size: NA; j_call: TRBJ1-6; cdr3_nt: TGCGCCAGCAGTCGGACAGCGGATAATTCACCCCTCCACTTT; cdr3_aa: CASSRTADNSPLHF
d_call: TRBD1; v_call: TRBV4-1; clone_size: NA; j_call: TRBJ2-3; cdr3_nt: TGCGCCAGCAGCCCACAGGGGCCAGCAGAAGGGCAGTATTTT; cdr3_aa: CASSPQGPAEGQYF
d_call: NA; v_call: TRBV6-6; clone_size: NA; j_call: TRBJ1-1; cdr3_nt: TGTGCCAGCAGTTACCCGACAGTGAACACTGAAGCTTTCTTT; cdr3_aa: CASSYPTVNTEAFF
d_call: NA; v_call: TRBV29-1; clone_size: NA; j_call: TRBJ2-7; cdr3_nt: TGCAGCGTTGGGGATGGCTACGAGCAGTACTTC; cdr3_aa: CSVGDGYEQYF
d_call: NA; v_call: TRBV2; clone_size: NA; j_call: TRBJ1-4; cdr3_nt: TGTGCCAGCAGTGGGTCTAATGAAAAACTGTTTTTT; cdr3_aa: CASSGSNEKLFF
d_call: NA; v_call: TRBV19; clone_size: NA; j_call: TRBJ2-7; cdr3_nt: TGTGCCAGTAGTACCGGGCCAGCCTCCTACGAGCAGTACTTC; cdr3_aa: CASSTGPASYEQYF
d_call: NA; v_call: TRBV6-5; clone_size: NA; j_call: TRBJ1-1; cdr3_nt: TGTGCCAGCAGTTACTCGGGGGGCGCTGGGAACACTGAAGCTTTCTTT; cdr3_aa: CASSYSGGAGNTEAFF
d_call: NA; v_call: TRBV5-4; clone_size: NA; j_call: TRBJ2-2; cdr3_nt: TGTGCCAGCAGCTTGTGGGGGGCATCGACCGGGGAGCTGTTTTTT; cdr3_aa: CASSLWGASTGELFF
d_call: NA; v_call: TRBV11-2; clone_size: NA; j_call: TRBJ1-4; cdr3_nt: TGTGCCAGCACCCAACGGGGCCCAACTAATGAAAAACTGTTTTTT; cdr3_aa: CASTQRGPTNEKLFF
d_call: NA; v_call: TRBV10-3; clone_size: NA; j_call: TRBJ2-5; cdr3_nt: TGTGCCATCAGTGAGGCGGCACAAGAGACCCAGTACTTC; cdr3_aa: CAISEAAQETQYF
d_call: NA; v_call: TRBV18; clone_size: NA; j_call: TRBJ2-7; cdr3_nt: TGTGCCAGCTCACCACCGACAGATCGCTACGAGCAGTACTTC; cdr3_aa: CASSPPTDRYEQYF
d_call: NA; v_call: TRBV11-2; clone_size: NA; j_call: TRBJ2-5; cdr3_nt: TGTGCCAGCAGCCCGTTCTTTTCAGGACGGGAGACCCAGTACTTC; cdr3_aa: CASSPFFSGRETQYF
d_call: TRBD1; v_call: TRBV6-6; clone_size: once; j_call: TRBJ1-2; cdr3_nt: TGTGCCAGCAGTTACGATCAGGGGGCCTATGGCTACACCTTC; cdr3_aa: CASSYDQGAYGYTF
d_call: NA; v_call: TRBV15; clone_size: NA; j_call: TRBJ1-2; cdr3_nt: TGTGCCACCAGGGGAAGAGGGGAGGCGCAAGAACTATATGGCTACACCTTC; cdr3_aa: CATRGRGEAQELYGYTF
d_call: NA; v_call: TRBV5-1; clone_size: NA; j_call: TRBJ1-1; cdr3_nt: TGCGCCAGCAGCTTGGAGGCAAACTCAGGCACTGAAGCTTTCTTT; cdr3_aa: CASSLEANSGTEAFF
d_call: TRBD1; v_call: TRBV19; clone_size: NA; j_call: TRBJ1-2; cdr3_nt: TGTGCCAGTAGTCCTCCCCCCGGGACAGGGGGTGGCTACACCTTC; cdr3_aa: CASSPPPGTGGGYTF
d_call: NA; v_call: TRBV7-2; clone_size: NA; j_call: TRBJ1-1; cdr3_nt: TGTGCCAGCAGCTTAGCAGACAGTTCCGGTACTGAAGCTTTCTTT; cdr3_aa: CASSLADSSGTEAFF
d_call: NA; v_call: TRBV25-1; clone_size: NA; j_call: TRBJ1-2; cdr3_nt: TGTGCCAGCAGTGACCAGGGTAACTATGGCTACACCTTC; cdr3_aa: CASSDQGNYGYTF
d_call: NA; v_call: TRBV6-1; clone_size: NA; j_call: TRBJ1-1; cdr3_nt: TGTGCCAGCAGTGAAGATACAGGGAGGAACACTGAAGCTTTCTTT; cdr3_aa: CASSEDTGRNTEAFF
d_call: TRBD1; v_call: TRBV5-1; clone_size: NA; j_call: TRBJ1-6; cdr3_nt: TGCGCCAGCAGCTTGGCTGGACAGGGTCGATCACCCCTCCACTTT; cdr3_aa: CASSLAGQGRSPLHF
d_call: NA; v_call: TRBV6-5; clone_size: NA; j_call: TRBJ2-1; cdr3_nt: TGTGCCAGCAGCTGGGACCGCCTGTCCTACAATGAGCAGTTCTTC; cdr3_aa: CASSWDRLSYNEQFF
d_call: NA; v_call: TRBV30; clone_size: NA; j_call: TRBJ1-5; cdr3_nt: TGTGCCTGGAGTGTAGGCAGAAGCAATCAGCCCCAGCATTTT; cdr3_aa: CAWSVGRSNQPQHF
d_call: NA; v_call: TRBV7-6; clone_size: NA; j_call: TRBJ1-2; cdr3_nt: TGTGCCAGCAGCCCGCCGATAAGGGGGACATATGGCTACACCTTC; cdr3_aa: CASSPPIRGTYGYTF
d_call: NA; v_call: TRBV5-6; clone_size: NA; j_call: TRBJ2-5; cdr3_nt: TGTGCCAGCAGCTTGGCCGGTTACAGACAAGAGACCCAGTACTTC; cdr3_aa: CASSLAGYRQETQYF
d_call: NA; v_call: TRBV12-1; clone_size: NA; j_call: TRBJ1-1; cdr3_nt: TGTGCCAGCAGCTTTGGAGGACCGAAGAAAAACACTGAAGCTTTCTTT; cdr3_aa: CASSFGGPKKNTEAFF
d_call: TRBD1; v_call: TRBV4-3; clone_size: NA; j_call: TRBJ1-6; cdr3_nt: TGCGCCAGCAGCCAAGATTCGACAGGGTGGAATTCACCCCTCCACTTT; cdr3_aa: CASSQDSTGWNSPLHF
d_call: NA; v_call: TRBV27; clone_size: NA; j_call: TRBJ1-5; cdr3_nt: TGTGCCAGCAGTTTATTTGGGGGGATGCAGCCCCAGCATTTT; cdr3_aa: CASSLFGGMQPQHF
d_call: NA; v_call: TRBV4-1; clone_size: NA; j_call: TRBJ1-6; cdr3_nt: TGCGCCAGCAGCCAGGGAGAAGGTTCACCCCTCCACTTT; cdr3_aa: CASSQGEGSPLHF
d_call: NA; v_call: TRBV12-3/TRBV12-4; clone_size: NA; j_call: TRBJ1-3; cdr3_nt: TGTGCCAGCAGTTACATGACTGGAAACACCATATATTTT; cdr3_aa: CASSYMTGNTIYF
d_call: TRBD1; v_call: TRBV30; clone_size: NA; j_call: TRBJ1-1; cdr3_nt: TGTGCCTGGACAGGGGGCCTGAACACTGAAGCTTTCTTT; cdr3_aa: CAWTGGLNTEAFF
d_call: NA; v_call: TRBV27; clone_size: NA; j_call: TRBJ1-3; cdr3_nt: TGTGCCAGCAGGTTACAGGGCTCTGGAAACACCATATATTTT; cdr3_aa: CASRLQGSGNTIYF
d_call: TRBD2; v_call: TRBV11-2; clone_size: few; j_call: TRBJ2-6; cdr3_nt: TGTGCCAGCAGCTTAACGGCGGGGGGCCTCTCAGGGGCCAACGTCCTGACTTTC; cdr3_aa: CASSLTAGGLSGANVLTF
d_call: NA; v_call: TRBV13; clone_size: NA; j_call: TRBJ2-1; cdr3_nt: TGTGCCAGCAGCGCCAGGAATGAGCAGTTCTTC; cdr3_aa: CASSARNEQFF
d_call: TRBD1; v_call: TRBV6-6; clone_size: NA; j_call: TRBJ1-2; cdr3_nt: TGTGCCAGCAGTTACTCTAGGGGGCCGGACTATGGCTACACCTTC; cdr3_aa: CASSYSRGPDYGYTF
d_call: NA; v_call: TRBV27; clone_size: NA; j_call: TRBJ2-1; cdr3_nt: TGTGCCAGCAGTTCCCTTTTTCCCTTGAATGGTGAGCAGTTCTTC; cdr3_aa: CASSSLFPLNGEQFF
d_call: NA; v_call: TRBV9; clone_size: NA; j_call: TRBJ1-3; cdr3_nt: TGTGCCAGCAGCGTACGGAGGGAGTCTAGTGGAAACACCATATATTTT; cdr3_aa: CASSVRRESSGNTIYF
d_call: TRBD1; v_call: TRBV2; clone_size: NA; j_call: TRBJ2-6; cdr3_nt: TGTGCCAGCAGAACAGGGGAACGAGGGGGGGCCAACGTCCTGACTTTC; cdr3_aa: CASRTGERGGANVLTF
d_call: NA; v_call: TRBV4-2; clone_size: NA; j_call: TRBJ1-4; cdr3_nt: TGTGCCAGCAGCCAAGGGGTCGCCTCAACTAATGAAAAACTGTTTTTT; cdr3_aa: CASSQGVASTNEKLFF
d_call: TRBD1; v_call: TRBV7-2; clone_size: once; j_call: TRBJ1-4; cdr3_nt: TGTGCCAGCAGCTTAGCCCGGACAGGGTCTAATGAAAAACTGTTTTTT; cdr3_aa: CASSLARTGSNEKLFF
d_call: NA; v_call: TRBV2; clone_size: NA; j_call: TRBJ1-4; cdr3_nt: TGTGCCAGCAGTGACCCCCGGAGCGAAACTAATGAAAAACTGTTTTTT; cdr3_aa: CASSDPRSETNEKLFF
d_call: NA; v_call: TRBV7-9; clone_size: NA; j_call: TRBJ1-3; cdr3_nt: TGTGCCAGCAGCTTATCATCCCTTGGAAACACCATATATTTT; cdr3_aa: CASSLSSLGNTIYF
d_call: NA; v_call: TRBV4-2; clone_size: few; j_call: TRBJ1-2; cdr3_nt: TGTGCCAGCAGCCAAGATCTTAAGGGGAAGACCTATGGCTACACCTTC; cdr3_aa: CASSQDLKGKTYGYTF
d_call: NA; v_call: TRBV5-1; clone_size: NA; j_call: TRBJ2-5; cdr3_nt: TGCGCCAGCAGCTTGGTCTCGGGGGTTGTCGGAGAGACCCAGTACTTC; cdr3_aa: CASSLVSGVVGETQYF
d_call: NA; v_call: TRBV19; clone_size: once; j_call: TRBJ2-5; cdr3_nt: TGTGCCAGTAGTGACCGGGGAACGGGGCAAGAGACCCAGTACTTC; cdr3_aa: CASSDRGTGQETQYF
d_call: TRBD1; v_call: TRBV6-5; clone_size: NA; j_call: TRBJ1-2; cdr3_nt: TGTGCCAGCAGCGCGCCCGGGACAGGGGACTATGGCTACACCTTC; cdr3_aa: CASSAPGTGDYGYTF
d_call: NA; v_call: TRBV6-2/TRBV6-3; clone_size: NA; j_call: TRBJ1-5; cdr3_nt: TGTGCCAGCAGTTACTCGGGAGGGTTGAGCAATCAGCCCCAGCATTTT; cdr3_aa: CASSYSGGLSNQPQHF
d_call: NA; v_call: TRBV14; clone_size: NA; j_call: TRBJ2-5; cdr3_nt: TGTGCCAGCAGCCAAGACAGGGTCCCTGAGACCCAGTACTTC; cdr3_aa: CASSQDRVPETQYF
d_call: NA; v_call: TRBV7-2; clone_size: NA; j_call: TRBJ2-5; cdr3_nt: TGTGCCAGCAGCTCACTTCAGGGCCCAGAGACCCAGTACTTC; cdr3_aa: CASSSLQGPETQYF
d_call: NA; v_call: TRBV4-2; clone_size: NA; j_call: TRBJ1-2; cdr3_nt: TGTGCCAGCAGCCAAGATCCGGGGATAGACTATGGCTACACCTTC; cdr3_aa: CASSQDPGIDYGYTF
d_call: NA; v_call: TRBV10-1; clone_size: NA; j_call: TRBJ1-1; cdr3_nt: TGCGCCACCCAGTCCAGGGACCACGCTGAAATGAACACTGAAGCTTTCTTT; cdr3_aa: CATQSRDHAEMNTEAFF
d_call: NA; v_call: TRBV6-1; clone_size: NA; j_call: TRBJ2-7; cdr3_nt: TGTGCCAGCAGTGAAATTAATACAGGACATTCCGAGCAGTACTTC; cdr3_aa: CASSEINTGHSEQYF
d_call: TRBD1; v_call: TRBV9; clone_size: NA; j_call: TRBJ1-4; cdr3_nt: TGTGCCAGCAGCCCCCGTTCAGACAGGGTGAGAGAAAAACTGTTTTTT; cdr3_aa: CASSPRSDRVREKLFF
d_call: TRBD1; v_call: TRBV19; clone_size: NA; j_call: TRBJ1-4; cdr3_nt: TGTGCCAGTAGTATAGAGGGCGGGACAGGGGGCTTGTGGACTAATGAAAAACTGTTTTTT; cdr3_aa: CASSIEGGTGGLWTNEKLFF
d_call: TRBD1; v_call: TRBV18; clone_size: NA; j_call: TRBJ1-1; cdr3_nt: TGTGCCAGCTCACCACCAAACAGGGGCCCTGAAGCTTTCTTT; cdr3_aa: CASSPPNRGPEAFF
d_call: NA; v_call: TRBV19; clone_size: NA; j_call: TRBJ1-2; cdr3_nt: TGTGCCAGTAGTATCGGGGGACACGCGCCTAACTATGGCTACACCTTC; cdr3_aa: CASSIGGHAPNYGYTF
d_call: TRBD2; v_call: TRBV4-2; clone_size: NA; j_call: TRBJ2-3; cdr3_nt: TGTGCCAGCAGCCAAGATCTGGCTAGCGGCCGCACAGATACGCAGTATTTT; cdr3_aa: CASSQDLASGRTDTQYF